Shown below are 3 T cell receptor beta chains from a single sample sequenced in a study of T cell responses to AZD1222 COVID-19 vaccine. The assay was immunoSEQ multiplex PCR, and TCRdb's table has in-frame clones only and misses some. The sample yields around 100,000 clones, around nine tenths seen once. This specimen consisted of peripheral blood, obtained on day 0 of AZD1222 vaccination. The origin of the receptors is an adult in good health.

The gene calls are TRBV7-3 and TRBJ2-5; D unresolved. The germline gives CDR1 SGHTA, CDR2 FQGTGA. The V end lost 5 bases, the J end lost 1 base, and 8 bases lay between the germline ends. The CDR3 runs 13 residues. The CDR3 loop reads CASSPSTQETQYF. CDR3 DNA sequence: TGTGCCAGCAGCCCGTCTACCCAAGAGACCCAGTACTTC.

J is TRBJ1-5 and V is TRBV28; D gene unclear. Germline V gene data show CDR1 as MDHEN and CDR2 as SYDVKM. V lost 4 bases to trimming and J lost 6 bases, with 4 bases between them. CDR3 length: 11 residues. Here the CDR3 DNA reads TGTGCCAGCAGTTCCCCTCAGCCCCAGCATTTT. Encoded protein: CASSSPQPQHF. Complete variable domain (other parts from reference TRBV28 and TRBJ1-5): DVKVTQSSRYLVKRTGEKVFLECVQDMDHENMFWYRQDPGLGLRLIYFSYDVKMKEKGDIPEGYSVSREKKERFSLILESASTNQTSMYLCASSSPQPQHFGDGTRLSIL.

This clone has a handful of counts. The chain joins TRBV28 to TRBJ1-1; 7 bases fit TRBD1. The J segment lost 3 bases and the V segment lost 5 bases, leaving 6 bases of the junction unmatched. Per germline, CDR1 MDHEN and CDR2 SYDVKM. This CDR3 has 14 amino acids. The CDR3 reads CASSRGQTYTEAFF. In DNA form, the CDR3 reads TGTGCCAGCAGTCGGGGACAGACTTACACTGAAGCTTTCTTT.